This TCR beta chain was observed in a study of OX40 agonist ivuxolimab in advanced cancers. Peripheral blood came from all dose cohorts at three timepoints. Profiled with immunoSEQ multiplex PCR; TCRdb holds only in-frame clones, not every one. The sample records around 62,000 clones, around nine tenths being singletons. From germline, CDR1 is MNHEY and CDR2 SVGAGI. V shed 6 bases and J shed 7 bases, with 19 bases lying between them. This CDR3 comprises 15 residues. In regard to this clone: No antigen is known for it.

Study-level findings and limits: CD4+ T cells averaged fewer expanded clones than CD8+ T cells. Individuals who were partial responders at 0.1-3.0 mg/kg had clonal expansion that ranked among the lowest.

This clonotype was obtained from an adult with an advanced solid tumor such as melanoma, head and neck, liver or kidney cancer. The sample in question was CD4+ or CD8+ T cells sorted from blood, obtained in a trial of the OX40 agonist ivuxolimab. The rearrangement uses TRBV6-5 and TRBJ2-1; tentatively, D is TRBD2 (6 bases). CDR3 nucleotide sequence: TGTGCCAGCAGCGAACGGCGGGGAGCACAAAATGAGCAGTTCTTC. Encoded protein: CASSERRGAQNEQFF.